This T cell receptor (beta chain) was found in a study of Graves' ophthalmopathy and Graves' hyperthyroidism. The wider study: The term stable hyperthyroidism indicated an absence of ophthalmopathy within 18 months of follow-up.

This CDR3 contains 14 residues. V gave up 4 bases and J gave up 7 bases; unmatched junction bases: 7. Germline CDR1 reads SQVTM; CDR2 reads ANQGSEA. Findings and caveats of the study: A 13-signature model separated ophthalmopathy from stable hyperthyroidism, just over 85% sensitivity, approximately 80% specificity.

RNA served as the template for amplifying TCR beta CDR3 regions. HTBI primers primed a first-round RT-PCR, and a second-round multiplex PCR followed. One entry per CDR3 protein, called by TCRdb with MiXCR from the multiplex PCR reads. The table shows around 1.1 million distinct CDR3 sequences, with about 35% occurring only once. This clonotype appeared a single time. Its specificity is not known. None of the included patients had other autoimmune diseases, uncontrolled infections, pregnancy or lactation, as these led to exclusion. The specimen was peripheral blood or thyroid tissue (not recorded which). The receptor was derived from an adult man with Graves' hyperthyroidism. This chain joins TRBV29-1 and TRBJ1-2; 12 bases align to TRBD1. CDR3 amino acids: CSVAGTGGISGYTF. The CDR3 nucleotides are TGCAGCGTTGCTGGGACAGGGGGCATAAGTGGCTACACCTTC.